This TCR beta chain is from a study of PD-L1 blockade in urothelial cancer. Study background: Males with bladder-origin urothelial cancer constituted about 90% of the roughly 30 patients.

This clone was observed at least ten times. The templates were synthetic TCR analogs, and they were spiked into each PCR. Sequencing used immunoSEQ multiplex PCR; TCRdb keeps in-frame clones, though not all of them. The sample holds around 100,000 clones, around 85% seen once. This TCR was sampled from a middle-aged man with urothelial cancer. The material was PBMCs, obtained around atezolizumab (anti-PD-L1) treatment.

The CDR3, as DNA: TGTGCCAGCAGCTTGGGACAGGGGATAGCACCCCTCCACTTT. Protein product: CASSLGQGIAPLHF. The V and J genes are TRBV5-6 and TRBJ1-6; 8 bases agree with TRBD1. The J segment lost 11 bases and the V segment lost 0 bases, leaving 4 bases of the junction unmatched. The CDR3 is made up of 14 amino acids. From germline, CDR1 is SGHDT and CDR2 YYEEEE.